The 22 T cell receptor beta chains listed next were all sequenced from one sample in a study of control samples from healthy donors and cancer patients. TCRdb's copy holds only in-frame clones and misses some; the assay was immunoSEQ multiplex PCR. The sample includes 170,000 or so clones, 85% to 95% of them seen just once. The sequenced sample consisted of blood. These receptors originate from a man aged 18 to 30 in good health.

The chain recombines TRBV24-1 with TRBJ2-2; no definite D call. The V and J ends lost 7 bases and 7 bases respectively, with 12 bases between them. The CDR3 is 13 residues long. Germline assignment: CDR1 KGHDR and CDR2 SFDVKD. This chain's CDR3 is CATRTQSDGELFF. DNA of the CDR3: TGTGCCACCAGGACCCAATCCGACGGGGAGCTGTTTTTT.

V and J are TRBV9 and TRBJ2-3, with TRBD2 as a possible D gene (7 bases). CDR3 length: 17 residues. Per the germline V gene, CDR1 is SGDLS and CDR2 is YYNGEE. V was cut by 0 bases and J by 2 bases, with 16 bases left in between. The CDR3 DNA is TGTGCCAGCAGCGTAGACGTGGGGGGGCCTGCCACAGATACGCAGTATTTT. Protein sequence: CASSVDVGGPATDTQYF.

The V gene is TRBV5-6, the J gene TRBJ1-4; a possible D gene is TRBD1 (6 bases). The ends were cut back, 1 base at V and 6 bases at J, with 13 bases in the middle. Germline-derived CDR1 and CDR2 are SGHDT and YYEEEE. The CDR3 runs 15 residues. The CDR3 DNA reads TGTGCCAGCAGCTTGACAGGGCTGGGGGATGAAAAACTGTTTTTT. As protein: CASSLTGLGDEKLFF.

V and J are TRBV2 and TRBJ1-2, with D maybe TRBD1 (5 bases). The CDR3 loop spans 14 amino acids. CDR1 is SNHLY, CDR2 FYNNEI, per germline. V lost 2 bases and J 6 bases, leaving 13 bases between the germline ends. The CDR3 DNA reads as TGTGCCAGCAGTGAAATGAGACAGACTAATGGCTACACCTTC. Its protein is CASSEMRQTNGYTF.

V is TRBV6-6 and J is TRBJ2-2, with D tentatively TRBD2 (5 bases). Trimming removed 3 bases from V and 7 bases from J, with 6 bases in between. CDR3 length: 12 residues. Germline CDR1 and CDR2: MNHNY and SVGAGI (reference sequence). CDR3 nucleotides: TGTGCCAGCAGTTATGGGAGCGGGGAGCTGTTTTTT. It codes for CASSYGSGELFF.

The J gene is TRBJ2-7, the V gene TRBV4-1; the D gene is possibly TRBD1 (5 bases). Germline V gene lookup returns CDR1 MGHRA and CDR2 YSYEKL. The CDR3 loop spans 16 amino acids. V shed 0 bases and J shed 3 bases, with 15 bases lying between them. DNA for the CDR3: TGCGCCAGCAGCCAAGATCTAGGGGCAGCCTACTACGAGCAGTACTTC. It encodes CASSQDLGAAYYEQYF.

The chain links TRBV29-1 to TRBJ2-7, with a weak D call TRBD1 (6 bases). The germline V and J ends were trimmed by 7 bases and 1 base, with 11 bases remaining between them. The germline V gene encodes CDR1 SQVTM and CDR2 ANQGSEA. The CDR3 is made up of 12 amino acids. CDR3 residues: CSARTASYEQYF. The CDR3 nucleotides are TGCAGCGCCCGGACAGCTTCCTACGAGCAGTACTTC.

Here the CDR3 reads CASSENQRLAGNTGELFF. The CDR3 DNA reads as TGTGCCAGCAGTGAGAACCAGAGACTAGCGGGGAACACCGGGGAGCTGTTTTTT. The rearrangement links TRBV25-1 to TRBJ2-2, with 10 bases fitting TRBD2. V lost 3 bases and J lost 1; bases outside the gene matches: 8. There are 18 residues in the CDR3. Germline V gene lookup returns CDR1 MGHDK and CDR2 SYGVNS.

The chain uses TRBV4-1 and TRBJ2-3, with 8 bases identical to TRBD1. CDR3 length: 16 amino acids. Germline-derived CDR1 and CDR2 are MGHRA and YSYEKL. After removal of 0 bases from V and 1 base from J, the junction contained 3 bases not matched to a gene. The CDR3: CASSQDQTGGTDTQYF. The DNA for the CDR3 is TGCGCCAGCAGCCAAGATCAGACAGGGGGCACAGATACGCAGTATTTT.

The chain is built from TRBV5-4 and TRBJ1-6, with TRBD1 identical over 7 bases. With V trimmed by 4 bases and J by 7 bases, 11 bases remained unmatched. CDR1 and CDR2 (germline): SGHNT, YYREEE (reference sequence). The CDR3 length is 16 residues. The CDR3 region has the DNA TGTGCCAGCAGCGTAGGGGACAGACACTCGAATTCACCCCTCCACTTT. This sequence encodes CASSVGDRHSNSPLHF.

The chain recombines TRBV30 with TRBJ2-7; either TRBD1 or TRBD2 may supply D (5 bases each). The germline V and J ends were trimmed by 2 bases and 2 bases, with 16 bases remaining between them. CDR1 is GTSNPN and CDR2 is SVGIG in the germline V gene (reference sequence). The CDR3 consists of 15 residues. DNA of the CDR3: TGTGCCTGGAGTCCCCCCGGGACGGGGCCCTACGAGCAGTACTTC. This gives the protein CAWSPPGTGPYEQYF.

The chain employs TRBV18 and TRBJ1-2, with 8 bases that match TRBD1. With 0 bases clipped from V and 8 bases from J, the junction kept 5 bases outside the gene matches. Germline values: CDR1 KGHSH, CDR2 LQKENI. There are 14 residues in the CDR3. As DNA, the CDR3 is TGTGCCAGCTCACCACCGACAGGGGAAGTAGGCTACACCTTC. Translating it yields CASSPPTGEVGYTF. Full variable domain (remainder filled in from reference TRBV18 and TRBJ1-2): NAGVMQNPRHLVRRRGQEARLRCSPMKGHSHVYWYRQLPEEGLKFMVYLQKENIIDESGMPKERFSAEFPKEGPSILRIQQVVRGDSAAYFCASSPPTGEVGYTFGSGTRLTVV.

J is TRBJ1-5 and V is TRBV10-3; unclear D gene. The germline V gene has CDR1 ENHRY and CDR2 SYGVKD. CDR3 length: 14 residues. Trimming stripped 4 bases from V and 7 bases from J, with 14 bases between. The CDR3 reads CAISAGQEGQPQHF. In DNA, the CDR3 is TGTGCCATCAGTGCCGGGCAGGAGGGACAGCCCCAGCATTTT.

The chain is built from TRBV9 and TRBJ1-3; D not resolved. V was cut by 4 bases and J by 0 bases, with 14 bases left in between. CDR3 length: 16 residues. Germline loops: CDR1 SGDLS, CDR2 YYNGEE. The CDR3 sequence is CASSSLRGYSGNTIYF. The CDR3 DNA reads as TGTGCCAGCAGCTCGCTCAGAGGGTACTCTGGAAACACCATATATTTT.

The CDR3 is CASSQDGTDEAFF. DNA for the CDR3: TGTGCCAGCAGCCAAGATGGGACGGACGAAGCTTTCTTT. This chain uses TRBV3-1 (or the pseudogene TRBV3-2) with TRBJ1-1, with D tentatively TRBD1 (5 bases). Trimming removed 0 bases from V and 8 bases from J, with 10 bases in between. Per the germline V gene, CDR1 is LGHDT and CDR2 is YNNKEL (reference sequence). The CDR3 loop spans 13 amino acids.

This chain connects TRBV9 to TRBJ2-2; a possible D gene is TRBD1 (6 bases). CDR1 is SGDLS and CDR2 is YYNGEE in the germline V gene. V lost 3 bases and J lost 2, with 14 bases in between. CDR3 length: 16 amino acids. The CDR3 spells CASSGPGQLNTGELFF. DNA of the CDR3: TGTGCCAGCAGCGGCCCTGGACAGCTTAACACCGGGGAGCTGTTTTTT.

The rearrangement uses TRBV20-1 and TRBJ2-5; D ambiguous. CDR1 DFQATT and CDR2 SNEGSKA come from the germline V gene (reference sequence). The CDR3 is made up of 11 amino acids. Trimming shortened V by 6 bases and J by 0 bases, and 5 bases separated the two germline ends. This CDR3 is CSAWYQETQYF. The CDR3 region has the DNA TGCAGTGCCTGGTACCAAGAGACCCAGTACTTC.

V is TRBV14 and J is TRBJ1-3, with D uncertain. Germline V gene sequence: CDR1 SGHDN, CDR2 FVKESK. Trimming took off 2 bases at V and 0 bases at J, with 11 bases between the two ends. The CDR3 extends over 16 amino acids. Here the CDR3 reads CASSQQRRSSGNTIYF. For the CDR3, the DNA is TGTGCCAGCAGCCAACAGCGACGGAGCTCTGGAAACACCATATATTTT.

The chain is built from TRBV6-5 and TRBJ1-6; D unclear. The CDR3 length is 15 residues. The germline CDR1 and CDR2 sequences are MNHEY and SVGAGI. V lost 6 bases and J lost 2, with 11 bases in between. CDR3 coding DNA: TGTGCCAGCAGATACGACAAAGCCTATAATTCACCCCTCCACTTT. Amino acid sequence: CASRYDKAYNSPLHF.

The V gene is TRBV15, the J gene TRBJ1-4; D unresolved. The CDR3 is 16 residues long. V lost 1 base and J 0 bases, leaving 9 bases between the germline ends. The germline CDR1 and CDR2 sequences are LNHNV and YYDKDF (reference sequence). CDR3 protein: CATSRAPDATNEKLFF. CDR3 nucleotide sequence: TGTGCCACCAGCAGAGCACCGGACGCAACTAATGAAAAACTGTTTTTT.

This rearrangement joins TRBV18 to TRBJ1-3; D may be TRBD1 (6 bases). CDR1 and CDR2 from the germline V gene are KGHSH and LQKENI. The CDR3 spans 16 residues. V lost 6 bases and J lost 0, with 15 bases in between. The CDR3 loop reads CASSRGQPSSGNTIYF. The DNA for the CDR3 is TGTGCCAGCTCTCGCGGACAGCCGAGCTCTGGAAACACCATATATTTT.

The chain has TRBV5-1 and TRBJ1-5; D remains ambiguous. This CDR3 has 15 amino acids. V lost 0 bases, J lost 0 bases, and 7 bases lay in between. The germline V gene encodes CDR1 SGHRS and CDR2 YFSETQ. CDR3 loop: CASSLAPSSNQPQHF. The CDR3 DNA sequence: TGCGCCAGCAGCTTGGCACCGTCTAGCAATCAGCCCCAGCATTTT.